The present entry profiles one T cell receptor (beta chain) with its context. Antigen: not known. If patients had autoimmune disease history or systemic immunosuppression, they were excluded. Trimming took off 4 bases at V and 5 bases at J, with 12 bases between the two ends. From germline, CDR1 is SGHTA and CDR2 FQGNSA. The CDR3 length is 14 residues. The sample comes from a study of OX40 agonist ivuxolimab in advanced cancers. Overall study findings and caveats: Expanded clones belonging to CD8+ T cells outnumbered, on average, those of CD4+. At 0.1-3.0 mg/kg, partial responders had clonal expansion among the lowest observed.

Sequencing was performed with immunoSEQ multiplex PCR; in TCRdb, only in-frame clones are kept and a portion is missing. The table lists tens of thousands of clones, about 90% of them singletons. The sample in question was CD4+ or CD8+ T cells sorted from blood, obtained in a trial of the OX40 agonist ivuxolimab. The genes are TRBV7-2 and TRBJ2-1; D call uncertain. The sequence was obtained from an adult with an advanced solid tumor such as melanoma, head and neck, liver or kidney cancer. Here the CDR3 DNA reads TGTGCCAGCAGCTCTTACCGTGGTGACAATGAGCAGTTCTTC. It encodes CASSSYRGDNEQFF. The whole variable domain, remainder taken from reference TRBV7-2 and TRBJ2-1, is GAGVSQSPSNKVTEKGKDVELRCDPISGHTALYWYRQSLGQGLEFLIYFQGNSAPDKSGLPSDRFSAERTGGSVSTLTIQRTQQEDSAVYLCASSSYRGDNEQFFGPGTRLTVL.